This T cell receptor (beta chain) was sequenced for a study of CD8 T cells in Susac syndrome. Study-wide results and caveats: That the number of individuals in its TCR sequencing and HLA analysis was relatively small was acknowledged by the study.

With 3 bases removed from V and 2 bases from J, the gap between germline ends came to 5 bases. CDR1 is SNHLY, CDR2 FYNNEI, per germline. This CDR3 spans 12 amino acids. Sequencing of TCR beta drew on CD8+ and CD4+ T cells from blood. Isolation of CD8+ and CD4+ T cells was performed negatively, whereas enrichment of TEMRA cells was done by FACS. The RNA input was about 0.5 to 1 ug, and it was reverse transcribed with random hexamers. An immunoSEQ multiplex PCR amplified TCR beta CDR3 over 54 Vbeta and 13 Jbeta. TCRdb itself ran the immunoSEQ multiplex PCR reads through MiXCR, one entry per CDR3 protein. The sample has approximately 120,000 distinct CDR3 sequences, 93% seen once. Details on this clonotype: Its antigen is undetermined.

The chain links TRBV2 to TRBJ2-7; D unresolved. The clonotype was recovered from a human donor with multiple sclerosis. The specimen sequenced was CD8+ T cells from PBMCs. CDR3 sequence reads: CASSDPPYEQYV. The CDR3 nucleotides are TGTGCCAGCAGTGACCCGCCCTACGAGCAGTACGTC.